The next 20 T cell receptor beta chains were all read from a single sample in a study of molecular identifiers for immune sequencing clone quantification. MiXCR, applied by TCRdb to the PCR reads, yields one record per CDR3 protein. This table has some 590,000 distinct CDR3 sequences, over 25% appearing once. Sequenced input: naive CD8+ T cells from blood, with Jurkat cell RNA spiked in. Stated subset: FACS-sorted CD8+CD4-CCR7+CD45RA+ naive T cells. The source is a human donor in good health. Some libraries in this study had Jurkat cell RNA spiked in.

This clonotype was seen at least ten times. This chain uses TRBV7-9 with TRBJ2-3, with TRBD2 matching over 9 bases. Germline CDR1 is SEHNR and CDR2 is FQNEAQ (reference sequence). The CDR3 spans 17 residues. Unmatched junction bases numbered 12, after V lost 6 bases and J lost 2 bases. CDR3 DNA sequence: TGTGCCAGCAGAAAGGGGGTAGCGGGAGCCTCCACAGATACGCAGTATTTT. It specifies CASRKGVAGASTDTQYF.

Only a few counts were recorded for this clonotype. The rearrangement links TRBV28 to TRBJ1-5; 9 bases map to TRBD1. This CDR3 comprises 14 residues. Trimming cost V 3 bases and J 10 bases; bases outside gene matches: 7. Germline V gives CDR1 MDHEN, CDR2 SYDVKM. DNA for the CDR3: TGTGCCAGCAGTTTCACAGGGGGCGAGCTCCCCCAGCATTTT. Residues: CASSFTGGELPQHF.

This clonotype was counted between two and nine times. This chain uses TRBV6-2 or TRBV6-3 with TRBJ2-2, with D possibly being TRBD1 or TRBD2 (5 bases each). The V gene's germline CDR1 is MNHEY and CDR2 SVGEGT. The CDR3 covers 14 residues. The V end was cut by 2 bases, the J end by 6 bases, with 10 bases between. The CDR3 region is CASSYGPGPGELFF. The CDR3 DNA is TGTGCCAGCAGTTACGGCCCGGGACCCGGGGAGCTGTTTTTT.

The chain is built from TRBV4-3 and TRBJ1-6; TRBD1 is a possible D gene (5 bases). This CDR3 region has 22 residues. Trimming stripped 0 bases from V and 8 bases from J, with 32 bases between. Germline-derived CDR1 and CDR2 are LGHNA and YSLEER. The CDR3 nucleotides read TGCGCCAGCAGCCAAGAAGGCTGGGGGGTAACCCCCCGAACAACAAGAGATTCACCCCTCCACTTT. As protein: CASSQEGWGVTPRTTRDSPLHF.

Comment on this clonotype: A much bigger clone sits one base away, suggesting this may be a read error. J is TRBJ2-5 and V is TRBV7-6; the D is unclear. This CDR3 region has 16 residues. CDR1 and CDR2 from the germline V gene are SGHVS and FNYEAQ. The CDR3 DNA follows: TGTGCCAGCACCGTCCCCGGCGGAGCTTCCCAAGAGCCCCAGTACTTC. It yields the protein CASTVPGGASQEPQYF.

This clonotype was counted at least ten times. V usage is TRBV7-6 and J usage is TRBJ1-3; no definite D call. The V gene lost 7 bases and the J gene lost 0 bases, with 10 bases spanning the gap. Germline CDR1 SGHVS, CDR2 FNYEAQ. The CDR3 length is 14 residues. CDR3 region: CASKDVYSGNTIYF. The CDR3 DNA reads TGTGCCAGCAAGGACGTGTACTCTGGAAACACCATATATTTT.

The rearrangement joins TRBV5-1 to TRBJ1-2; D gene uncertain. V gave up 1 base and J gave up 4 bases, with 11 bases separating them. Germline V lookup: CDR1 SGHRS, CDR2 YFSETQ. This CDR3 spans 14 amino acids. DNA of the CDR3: TGCGCCAGCAGCTTGAATCGGCCACCCTATGGCTACACCTTC. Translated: CASSLNRPPYGYTF.

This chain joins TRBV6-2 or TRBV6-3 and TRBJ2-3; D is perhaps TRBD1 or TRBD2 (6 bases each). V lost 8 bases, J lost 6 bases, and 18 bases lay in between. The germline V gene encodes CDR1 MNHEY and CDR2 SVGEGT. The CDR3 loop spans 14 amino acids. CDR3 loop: CASGRWGASDTQYF. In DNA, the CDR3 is TGTGCCAGCGGGCGGTGGGGGGCTTCGGATACGCAGTATTTT.

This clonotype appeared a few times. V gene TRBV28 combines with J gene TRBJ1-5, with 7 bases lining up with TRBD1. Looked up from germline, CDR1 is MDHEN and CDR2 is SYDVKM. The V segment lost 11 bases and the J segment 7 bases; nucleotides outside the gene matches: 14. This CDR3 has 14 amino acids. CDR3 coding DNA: TGTGCCGGAAGCGGAGGGGGCGCAGGACAGCCCCAGCATTTT. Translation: CAGSGGGAGQPQHF.

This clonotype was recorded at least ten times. The CDR3 reads CASSQGQASQPQHF. The CDR3 coding sequence is TGCGCCAGCAGCCAGGGACAGGCGAGTCAGCCCCAGCATTTT. This chain links TRBV4-1 with TRBJ1-5; 8 bases match TRBD1. V shed 3 bases, J shed 6 bases, and the junction held 4 bases outside the gene matches. Germline V gives CDR1 MGHRA, CDR2 YSYEKL. This CDR3 region has 14 residues.

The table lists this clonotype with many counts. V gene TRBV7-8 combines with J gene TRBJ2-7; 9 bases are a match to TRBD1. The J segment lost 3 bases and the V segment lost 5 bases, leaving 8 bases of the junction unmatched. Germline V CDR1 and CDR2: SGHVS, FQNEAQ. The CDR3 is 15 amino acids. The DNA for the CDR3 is TGTGCCAGCAGCCCGAGGACAGGGGCCGTCTACGAGCAGTACTTC. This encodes CASSPRTGAVYEQYF.

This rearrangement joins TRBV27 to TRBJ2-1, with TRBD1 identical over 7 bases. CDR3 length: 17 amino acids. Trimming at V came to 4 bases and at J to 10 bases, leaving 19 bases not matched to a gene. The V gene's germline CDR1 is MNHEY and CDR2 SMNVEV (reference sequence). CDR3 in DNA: TGTGCCAGCAGTTGGACGTATCCGGGACAGATACTTGAAGAGCAGTTCTTC. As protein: CASSWTYPGQILEEQFF.

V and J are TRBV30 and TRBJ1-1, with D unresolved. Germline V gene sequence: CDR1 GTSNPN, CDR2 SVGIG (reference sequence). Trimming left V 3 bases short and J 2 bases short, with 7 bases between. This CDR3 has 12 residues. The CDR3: CAWSPFNTEAFF. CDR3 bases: TGTGCCTGGAGCCCTTTTAACACTGAAGCTTTCTTT.

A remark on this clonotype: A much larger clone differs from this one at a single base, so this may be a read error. In DNA, the CDR3 is TGTGCCAGCACCGTCATCCTAGGGCCTAGCGGGAGGGTAGAGACCCAGTACTTC. Encoded protein: CASTVILGPSGRVETQYF. This rearrangement joins TRBV7-9 to TRBJ2-5; 12 bases are a match to TRBD2. Looked up from germline, CDR1 is SEHNR and CDR2 is FQNEAQ (reference sequence). With V trimmed by 7 bases and J by 4 bases, 16 bases remained unmatched. The CDR3 extends over 18 amino acids.

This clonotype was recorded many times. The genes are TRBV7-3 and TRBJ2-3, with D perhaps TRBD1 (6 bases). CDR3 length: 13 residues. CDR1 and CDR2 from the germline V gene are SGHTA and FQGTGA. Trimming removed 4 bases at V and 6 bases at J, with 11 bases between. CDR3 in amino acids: CASSYQGLDTQYF. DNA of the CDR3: TGTGCCAGCAGCTATCAGGGGTTGGATACGCAGTATTTT.

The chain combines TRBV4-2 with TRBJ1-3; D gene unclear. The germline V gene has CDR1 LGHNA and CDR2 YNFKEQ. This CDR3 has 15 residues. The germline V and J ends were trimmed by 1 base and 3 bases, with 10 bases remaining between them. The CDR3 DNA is TGTGCCAGCAGCCAAGGCAGAAATATTGGAAACACCATATATTTT. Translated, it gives CASSQGRNIGNTIYF.

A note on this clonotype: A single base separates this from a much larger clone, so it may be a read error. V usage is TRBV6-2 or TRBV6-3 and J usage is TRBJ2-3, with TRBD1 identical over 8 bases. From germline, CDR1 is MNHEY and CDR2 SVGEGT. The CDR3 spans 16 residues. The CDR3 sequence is CASSWDRSTITDAQYF. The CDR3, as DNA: TGTGCCAGCAGCTGGGACAGGTCTACAATCACAGATGCGCAGTATTTT.

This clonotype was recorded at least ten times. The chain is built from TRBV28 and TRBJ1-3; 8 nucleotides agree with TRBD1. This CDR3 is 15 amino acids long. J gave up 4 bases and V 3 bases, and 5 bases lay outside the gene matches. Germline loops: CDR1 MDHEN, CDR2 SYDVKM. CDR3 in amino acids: CASSFRGHSGNTIYF. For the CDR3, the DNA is TGTGCCAGCAGTTTCAGGGGGCATAGCGGAAACACCATATATTTT.

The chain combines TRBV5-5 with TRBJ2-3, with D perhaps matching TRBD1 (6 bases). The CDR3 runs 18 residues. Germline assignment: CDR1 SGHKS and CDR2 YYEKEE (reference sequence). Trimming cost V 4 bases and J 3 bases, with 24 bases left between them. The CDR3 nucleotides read TGTGCCAGCAGCCCAGTTGGGCCCGGACAGAAATATACAGATACGCAGTATTTT. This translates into CASSPVGPGQKYTDTQYF. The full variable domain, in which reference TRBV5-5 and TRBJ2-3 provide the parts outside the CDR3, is DAGVTQSPTHLIKTRGQQVTLRCSPISGHKSVSWYQQVLGQGPQFIFQYYEKEERGRGNFPDRFSARQFPNYSSELNVNALLLGDSALYLCASSPVGPGQKYTDTQYFGPGTRLTVL.

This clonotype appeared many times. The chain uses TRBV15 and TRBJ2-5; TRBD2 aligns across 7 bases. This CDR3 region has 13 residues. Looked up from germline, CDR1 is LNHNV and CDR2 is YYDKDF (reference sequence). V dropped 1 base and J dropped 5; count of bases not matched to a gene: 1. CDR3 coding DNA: TGTGCCACCAGCAGAGCGGGGGGTGAGACCCAGTACTTC. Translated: CATSRAGGETQYF.